Below, 11 T cell receptor beta chains from the same sample are listed, as sequenced in a study of blood T cell repertoires in COVID-19. Sequencing used immunoSEQ multiplex PCR; TCRdb keeps in-frame clones, though not all of them. This sample yields about 360,000 clones, of which approximately 91% are seen a single time; approximately 2% belongs to the top ten. Input material: PBMCs or T cells enriched from blood (not recorded which). The origin of the receptors is a middle-aged woman with acute COVID-19.

This chain joins TRBV11-2 and TRBJ2-1; 11 bases agree with TRBD2. The ends lost 0 bases at V and 9 bases at J; junction bases unmatched: 4. Per germline, CDR1 SGHAT and CDR2 FQNNGV. This CDR3 contains 15 residues. CDR3 region: CASSLDQLAGAEQFF. DNA of the CDR3: TGTGCCAGCAGCTTAGATCAACTAGCGGGGGCTGAGCAGTTCTTC.

This clone was seen only a few times. The chain has TRBV5-6 and TRBJ2-2, with TRBD1 as a possible D gene (5 bases). Germline CDR1 reads SGHDT; CDR2 reads YYEEEE. The CDR3 spans 15 residues. Trimming cost V 1 base and J 5 bases, with 12 bases left between them. DNA of the CDR3: TGTGCCAGCAGCTTGTTTGCAGGGTGGACCGGGGAGCTGTTTTTT. Protein: CASSLFAGWTGELFF.

This clone has only a few counts. The chain links TRBV23-1 to TRBJ2-5, with 10 nucleotides matching TRBD1. TRBV23-1 is recorded as an ORF, its role being uncertain. CDR3 length: 19 residues. The junction had 19 bases not matched to a gene; V was cut back by 2 bases and J by 7 bases. CDR3 DNA sequence: TGCGCCAGCAGTCAACCCGGCCCCGGGACAGGGGTGGCTTTAGGGACCCAGTACTTC. It codes for CASSQPGPGTGVALGTQYF.

The chain carries TRBV3-1 (or the pseudogene TRBV3-2) and TRBJ2-7; D is uncertain. Germline V lookup: CDR1 LGHDT, CDR2 YNNKEL (reference sequence). V was clipped by 4 bases and J by 3 bases, with 10 bases between them. This CDR3 is 13 amino acids long. CDR3 nucleotides: TGTGCCAGCAGCCGACCACCTAGCTACGAGCAGTACTTC. Its translation is CASSRPPSYEQYF.

A single count supports this clone. The rearrangement uses TRBV25-1 and TRBJ2-7, with 9 bases fitting TRBD1. This CDR3 spans 12 amino acids. Unmatched junction bases numbered 4, after V lost 7 bases and J lost 6 bases. The germline gives CDR1 MGHDK, CDR2 SYGVNS. The CDR3, as DNA: TGTGCCAGCACCAGGACAGGGGTCGAGCAGTACTTC. Translating it yields CASTRTGVEQYF.

The chain joins TRBV5-1 to TRBJ1-1; no definite D call. CDR1 is SGHRS, CDR2 YFSETQ, per germline. Trimming took 0 bases from V and 0 from J, leaving 6 bases between them. The CDR3 runs 14 residues. The CDR3 is CASSLGAMNTEAFF. For the CDR3, the DNA is TGCGCCAGCAGCTTGGGGGCCATGAACACTGAAGCTTTCTTT.

The rearrangement uses TRBV10-3 and TRBJ1-3, with 7 bases fitting TRBD1. The germline CDR1 and CDR2 sequences are ENHRY and SYGVKD. CDR3 length: 14 residues. The J segment lost 0 bases and the V segment lost 10 bases, leaving 6 bases of the junction unmatched. The CDR3 nucleotides read TGTGCCACGGGACAGCCGAGCTCTGGAAACACCATATATTTT. The encoded protein is CATGQPSSGNTIYF.

This clone appeared once. This chain joins TRBV30 and TRBJ1-2, with TRBD1 matching 9 bases. Trimming took 8 bases from V and 3 from J; bases not matched to a gene: 7. The CDR3 is made up of 13 amino acids. Germline-derived CDR1 and CDR2 are GTSNPN and SVGIG (reference sequence). CDR3: CATGQGVYYGYTF. CDR3 sequence (DNA): TGTGCCACGGGACAGGGCGTCTACTATGGCTACACCTTC.

V and J are TRBV19 and TRBJ1-1; D is unclear. Trimming cost V 1 base and J 2 bases, with 8 bases left between them. CDR3 length: 14 residues. The germline V gene has CDR1 LNHDA and CDR2 SQIVND (reference sequence). DNA for the CDR3: TGTGCCAGTAGTATAGTACGAGATAACACTGAAGCTTTCTTT. Amino acids: CASSIVRDNTEAFF.

V is TRBV2 and J is TRBJ1-2; no reliable D call. With 2 bases removed from V and 0 bases from J, the gap between germline ends came to 4 bases. The germline V gene has CDR1 SNHLY and CDR2 FYNNEI. The CDR3 loop spans 13 amino acids. CDR3 coding DNA: TGTGCCAGCAGTGAAAACACTAACTATGGCTACACCTTC. Encoded protein: CASSENTNYGYTF.

The gene calls are TRBV4-1 and TRBJ2-2; 9 nucleotides line up with TRBD1. Per germline, CDR1 MGHRA and CDR2 YSYEKL. The V and J ends lost 4 bases and 3 bases, in that order; junction bases with no gene match: 6. This CDR3 has 16 amino acids. The CDR3 nucleotides read TGCGCCAGCAGCCCCGGACAGGGGTATCACACCGGGGAGCTGTTTTTT. This encodes CASSPGQGYHTGELFF.